Detailed here is one T cell receptor (beta chain). Germline lookup yields CDR1 GTSNPN and CDR2 SVGIG (reference sequence). The CDR3 spans 12 residues. V lost 8 bases and J 3 bases, leaving 14 bases between the germline ends. Only in-frame clones appear in the TCRdb table, and some are missing; sequencing was by immunoSEQ multiplex PCR. The sample holds some 350,000 clones, roughly nine tenths seen once. This sample was included in a study of blood T cell repertoires in COVID-19. The clonotype originates from a man younger than 30 who had recovered from COVID-19. The source material was PBMCs or T cells enriched from blood (not recorded which). The rearrangement joins TRBV30 to TRBJ2-7; weak D call: TRBD1 (6 bases). Written as DNA, the CDR3 is TGTGCCGTATCGGGACACAACTACGAGCAGTACTTC. As protein: CAVSGHNYEQYF.